This TCR beta chain was identified during a study of vaccination and CD4 T cells after COVID-19. Study context: Blood was drawn a median around 70 days post second dose, range 14 to 241. Cells were stimulated with overlapping spike peptide pools from SARS-CoV-2, HCoV-NL63, HCoV-OC43 and HCoV-229E.

In the case of this clonotype: Its antigen is as yet unknown.

As for treatment: roughly 11-day PBMC culture with coronavirus spike peptide pools or control peptides (ViraFEST assay). Gathered ahead of the COVID-19 pandemic (2011-2018) were the CD4+ T cells of the unexposed donor. This CDR3 has 13 amino acids. The V gene lost 6 bases and the J gene lost 5 bases, with 15 bases spanning the gap. CDR1 and CDR2 from the germline V gene are SGHRS and YFSETQ. With the Oncomine TCR Beta short-read assay, DNA from cultured CD4+ T cells was sequenced. Each CDR3 protein gets one entry after TCRdb re-called the PCR reads with MiXCR. The sample has approximately 4,000 distinct CDR3 sequences, around 70% seen once.

The clonotype was recovered from a human donor in good health. The rearrangement uses TRBV5-1 and TRBJ2-7, with D possibly matching TRBD1 (6 bases). Source material: CD4+ T cells from blood, cultured in vitro. The chain's CDR3 is CASTDLQGNEQYF. CDR3 DNA: TGCGCCAGCACAGATCTTCAGGGGAACGAGCAGTACTTC.